This note documents a single TCR beta chain sequence. This sample is part of a study of sequential checkpoint blockade in melanoma. This table comes from immunoSEQ multiplex PCR, and its TCRdb copy is limited to in-frame clones, with some not included. This table holds about 6,100 clones, about half found once. Described treatment: randomized to nivolumab then ipilimumab (arm A) or the reverse (arm B). Sequencing was performed on CD8+ T cells sorted from blood (inferred from file names), taken from a patient given nivolumab and ipilimumab in sequence. The receptor's source is a human patient with melanoma. Some clones in this sample may be carry-over from other donors' samples.

CDR3 residues: CAKTGFRDRDIGEQFF. The CDR3 bases are TGTGCCAAAACCGGGTTTCGGGACAGGGATATCGGTGAGCAGTTCTTC. V gene TRBV2 combines with J gene TRBJ2-1; TRBD1 matches 9 bases. Trimming took 10 bases from V and 9 from J; bases not matched to a gene: 19. The CDR3 totals 16 residues. Germline values: CDR1 SNHLY, CDR2 FYNNEI.